This entry features one TCR beta chain sequence. These data come from a study of T cell responses to AZD1222 COVID-19 vaccine. Libraries were prepared by immunoSEQ multiplex PCR; TCRdb keeps only in-frame clonotypes and omits some of them. The sample records under 150,000 clones, about 92% being singletons. This CDR3 is built from 12 residues. V was cut by 4 bases and J by 4 bases, with 7 bases left in between. The germline V gene encodes CDR1 SGHAT and CDR2 FQNNGV. The gene calls are TRBV11-2 and TRBJ1-1, with D unresolved. The clonotype comes from an adult in good health. Material: peripheral blood, obtained on day 0 of AZD1222 vaccination. The CDR3 sequence: CASSYITTEAFF. The CDR3 nucleotides read TGTGCCAGCAGCTATATCACCACTGAAGCTTTCTTT.